These 25 T cell receptor beta chains were all obtained from the same sample, sequenced in a study of OX40 agonist ivuxolimab in advanced cancers. The data were produced by immunoSEQ multiplex PCR, yet TCRdb's version contains in-frame clones alone and is incomplete. This table has about 33,000 clones, approximately 89% appearing once. The source material was CD4+ or CD8+ T cells sorted from blood, sampled in a trial of the OX40 agonist ivuxolimab. The receptor set was obtained from an adult with an advanced solid tumor such as melanoma, head and neck, liver or kidney cancer.

The DNA for the CDR3 is TGTGCCAGCAGCGGGACAGGGGGGCACCAAGAGACCCAGTACTTC. It encodes CASSGTGGHQETQYF. The chain is built from TRBV5-6 and TRBJ2-5; 11 bases fit TRBD1. The CDR3 is made up of 15 amino acids. Germline CDR1 and CDR2: SGHDT and YYEEEE. The J segment lost 0 bases and the V segment lost 4 bases, leaving 2 bases of the junction unmatched.

DNA of the CDR3: TGTGCCAGCAGTTACGGGGTAGCGGGTAAAAACATTCAGTACTTC. This sequence encodes CASSYGVAGKNIQYF. The chain carries TRBV6-6 and TRBJ2-4, with 7 bases fitting TRBD2. This CDR3 has 15 residues. V dropped 2 bases and J dropped 4; count of bases not matched to a gene: 5. Per germline, CDR1 MNHNY and CDR2 SVGAGI (reference sequence).

The chain combines TRBV6-6 with TRBJ1-5; D may be TRBD1 (5 bases). The CDR3 length is 15 residues. Trimming pared 8 bases from V and 2 bases from J, leaving 16 bases between. Germline values: CDR1 MNHNY, CDR2 SVGAGI (reference sequence). CDR3 nucleotide sequence: TGTGCCAGCTTAGGACAAATGGATGGCAATCAGCCCCAGCATTTT. It is translated as CASLGQMDGNQPQHF.

The chain carries TRBV5-1 and TRBJ1-2, with a weak D call TRBD1 (5 bases). The germline V gene encodes CDR1 SGHRS and CDR2 YFSETQ. The CDR3 is 12 amino acids. The germline V and J ends were trimmed by 2 bases and 5 bases, with 7 bases remaining between them. The DNA for the CDR3 is TGCGCCAGCAGCTTAGACAGATATGGCTACACCTTC. Its protein is CASSLDRYGYTF.

The genes are TRBV5-1 and TRBJ2-5; 10 bases agree with TRBD1. Trimming cost V 0 bases and J 5 bases; bases outside gene matches: 4. This CDR3 region has 15 residues. From germline, CDR1 is SGHRS and CDR2 YFSETQ. This CDR3 reads CASSLGDRGLETQYF. The CDR3 DNA reads as TGCGCCAGCAGCTTGGGCGACAGGGGGCTTGAGACCCAGTACTTC.

This clone is a singleton in its sample. V is TRBV5-1 and J is TRBJ2-5; D ambiguous. Trimming shortened V by 0 bases and J by 0 bases, and 9 bases separated the two germline ends. Germline lookup yields CDR1 SGHRS and CDR2 YFSETQ. CDR3 length: 15 amino acids. CDR3: CASSLVDPYQETQYF. CDR3 sequence (DNA): TGCGCCAGCAGCTTGGTGGACCCGTACCAAGAGACCCAGTACTTC. Full variable domain (outside the CDR3, taken from reference TRBV5-1 and TRBJ2-5): KAGVTQTPRYLIKTRGQQVTLSCSPISGHRSVSWYQQTPGQGLQFLFEYFSETQRNKGNFPGRFSGRQFSNSRSEMNVSTLELGDSALYLCASSLVDPYQETQYFGPGTRLLVL.

The chain is built from TRBV7-9 and TRBJ2-1; D not certain. Trimming left V 2 bases short and J 4 bases short, with 12 bases between. Germline V gene lookup returns CDR1 SEHNR and CDR2 FQNEAQ (reference sequence). The CDR3 consists of 15 residues. The CDR3 sequence is CASSLKAQGYNEQFF. The CDR3 DNA sequence: TGTGCCAGCAGCTTAAAGGCCCAAGGTTACAATGAGCAGTTCTTC.

The chain is built from TRBV6-6 and TRBJ1-5; tentative D call: TRBD1 (5 bases). The CDR3 totals 13 residues. V was shortened by 7 bases and J by 4 bases, with 11 bases between the two germline ends. From germline, CDR1 is MNHNY and CDR2 SVGAGI (reference sequence). In DNA form, the CDR3 reads TGTGCCAGCACCGACGGGGGAAATCAGCCCCAGCATTTT. Its protein is CASTDGGNQPQHF.

The chain has TRBV6-5 and TRBJ2-1; 9 nucleotides line up with TRBD1. Germline lookup yields CDR1 MNHEY and CDR2 SVGAGI. V shed 4 bases, J shed 3 bases, and the junction held 7 bases outside the gene matches. The CDR3 is 16 residues long. CDR3 residues: CASSFYVDRGYNEQFF. DNA for the CDR3: TGTGCCAGCAGTTTCTACGTGGACAGGGGCTACAATGAGCAGTTCTTC.

This clone was found once. The genes are TRBV2 and TRBJ1-1; no definite D call. CDR1 is SNHLY and CDR2 is FYNNEI in the germline V gene. The CDR3 consists of 15 residues. V lost 3 bases to trimming and J lost 1 base, with 12 bases between them. CDR3 in amino acids: CASSEDSPSNTEAFF. The CDR3, as DNA: TGTGCCAGCAGTGAGGACTCACCATCGAACACTGAAGCTTTCTTT.

The chain carries TRBV5-1 and TRBJ2-1; D is perhaps TRBD2 (6 bases). Deletions cut 6 bases from V and 1 base from J, with 14 bases between. Germline V gene lookup returns CDR1 SGHRS and CDR2 YFSETQ. This CDR3 has 15 residues. Here the CDR3 DNA reads TGCGCCAGCAAAAATAGCGGACCATCCTACAATGAGCAGTTCTTC. Encoded protein: CASKNSGPSYNEQFF.

DNA of the CDR3: TGTGCCAGCAGTGAGGGAAGCGGGGTGGAGACCCAGTACTTC. Translating gives CASSEGSGVETQYF. V and J are TRBV2 and TRBJ2-5; 7 nucleotides match TRBD2. This CDR3 is 14 amino acids long. V gave up 3 bases and J gave up 5 bases; unmatched junction bases: 6. Germline V lookup: CDR1 SNHLY, CDR2 FYNNEI.

The J gene is TRBJ1-6, the V gene TRBV28, with no clear D. The V end was cut by 4 bases, the J end by 10 bases, with 11 bases between. Germline CDR1 and CDR2: MDHEN and SYDVKM. The CDR3 is 13 residues long. The CDR3: CASSSPLGSPLHF. In nucleotides, the CDR3 is TGTGCCAGCAGTTCCCCCCTAGGATCACCCCTCCACTTT.

The V gene is TRBV10-2, the J gene TRBJ2-3, with D unclear. The CDR3 extends over 11 amino acids. V was cut by 4 bases and J by 5 bases, with 4 bases left in between. CDR1 WSHSY and CDR2 SAAADI come from the germline V gene. The CDR3 loop is CASSVRDTQYF. The DNA for the CDR3 is TGCGCCAGCAGTGTTAGAGATACGCAGTATTTT.

The V gene is TRBV12-5, the J gene TRBJ1-6; D unclear. Per the germline V gene, CDR1 is LGHNT and CDR2 is FRNRAP. This CDR3 is built from 15 residues. V was trimmed by 0 bases and J by 7 bases, leaving 10 bases between them. The CDR3 region is CASGLVWERNSPLHF. The CDR3 nucleotides read TGTGCTAGTGGTTTGGTATGGGAGAGGAATTCACCCCTCCACTTT.

The rearrangement joins TRBV30 to TRBJ1-3; D is ambiguous. The CDR3 runs to 15 residues. Germline values: CDR1 GTSNPN, CDR2 SVGIG (reference sequence). V was cut by 3 bases and J by 0 bases, with 12 bases left in between. CDR3 protein: CAWRHSGLSGNTIYF. The CDR3 DNA is TGTGCCTGGAGGCACAGTGGGCTCTCTGGAAACACCATATATTTT. Based on the CDR3 plus reference TRBV30 and TRBJ1-3, the full variable domain is SQTIHQWPATLVQPVGSPLSLECTVEGTSNPNLYWYRQAAGRGLQLLFYSVGIGQISSEVPQNLSASRPQDRQFILSSKKLLLSDSGFYLCAWRHSGLSGNTIYFGEGSWLTVV.

This clone is a singleton in its sample. The chain uses TRBV9 and TRBJ1-4; TRBD1 matches 11 bases. J was trimmed by 5 bases and V by 3 bases; bases with no gene match: 3. CDR3 size: 15 residues. Per germline, CDR1 SGDLS and CDR2 YYNGEE. CDR3 sequence: CASSGGQGGNEKLFF. For the CDR3, the DNA is TGTGCCAGCAGCGGGGGACAGGGGGGAAATGAAAAACTGTTTTTT.

This chain's CDR3 is CAWSVKAGEGNTIYF. The DNA of the CDR3 is TGTGCCTGGAGTGTAAAGGCAGGGGAAGGAAACACCATATATTTT. The genes are TRBV30 and TRBJ1-3; possible D gene TRBD1, 6 bases. Germline assignment: CDR1 GTSNPN and CDR2 SVGIG (reference sequence). The CDR3 is 15 amino acids. The V gene lost 0 bases and the J gene lost 4 bases, with 13 bases spanning the gap.

The rearrangement uses TRBV19 and TRBJ1-2; possible D gene TRBD1, 6 bases. V was cut by 2 bases and J by 4 bases, with 14 bases left in between. CDR3 length: 15 residues. CDR1 LNHDA and CDR2 SQIVND come from the germline V gene (reference sequence). The chain's CDR3 is CASSIKPRTVYGYTF. CDR3 nucleotides: TGTGCCAGTAGTATAAAACCCCGGACAGTCTATGGCTACACCTTC.

This clone turned up a few times. CDR3 in DNA: TGTGCCAGCAGCCACCTAGGGACAGAAGCTTTCTTT. Its protein is CASSHLGTEAFF. This chain uses TRBV14 with TRBJ1-1; possibly TRBD1 for D (6 bases). Trimming pared 3 bases from V and 8 bases from J, leaving 10 bases between. The CDR3 has 12 amino acids. Germline CDR1 reads SGHDN; CDR2 reads FVKESK.

The chain is built from TRBV9 and TRBJ1-2; D remains ambiguous. Trimming shortened V by 5 bases and J by 7 bases, and 12 bases separated the two germline ends. Germline values: CDR1 SGDLS, CDR2 YYNGEE. This CDR3 region has 12 residues. CDR3 nucleotide sequence: TGTGCCAGCAGACCTGATTTGGGTGGCTACACCTTC. Translated: CASRPDLGGYTF.

The rearrangement links TRBV28 to TRBJ2-1, with 7 bases that match TRBD1. CDR1 MDHEN and CDR2 SYDVKM come from the germline V gene. The junction had 10 bases not matched to a gene; V was cut back by 5 bases and J by 3 bases. The CDR3 has 16 amino acids. CDR3 protein: CASSPSGTAFYNEQFF. As DNA, the CDR3 is TGTGCCAGCAGTCCATCCGGGACAGCCTTCTACAATGAGCAGTTCTTC. The variable domain in full, with the rest retrieved from reference TRBV28 and TRBJ2-1, is DVKVTQSSRYLVKRTGEKVFLECVQDMDHENMFWYRQDPGLGLRLIYFSYDVKMKEKGDIPEGYSVSREKKERFSLILESASTNQTSMYLCASSPSGTAFYNEQFFGPGTRLTVL.

The chain couples TRBV28 to TRBJ2-7, with D possibly being TRBD1 or TRBD2 (5 bases each). There are 16 residues in the CDR3. Germline V CDR1 and CDR2: MDHEN, SYDVKM. V lost 5 bases and J 2 bases, leaving 19 bases between the germline ends. This chain's CDR3 is CASSPRIGGHPYEQYF. CDR3 bases: TGTGCCAGCAGTCCTAGGATAGGAGGACACCCCTACGAGCAGTACTTC.

This sequence joins TRBV18 and TRBJ2-1; the match to TRBD1 covers 7 bases. The CDR3 consists of 15 residues. The ends lost 4 bases at V and 6 bases at J; junction bases unmatched: 9. Germline V gene sequence: CDR1 KGHSH, CDR2 LQKENI. Here the CDR3 DNA reads TGTGCCAGCTCACGTCGTCAGGGGGAAACCAATGAGCAGTTCTTC. Residues: CASSRRQGETNEQFF.

The chain joins TRBV19 to TRBJ2-2; D unresolved. Trimming removed 5 bases at V and 4 bases at J, with 8 bases between. The CDR3 spans 13 residues. Germline V gene lookup returns CDR1 LNHDA and CDR2 SQIVND (reference sequence). The CDR3 protein is CASSRASTGELFF. CDR3 coding DNA: TGTGCCAGTAGTCGGGCCTCCACCGGGGAGCTGTTTTTT.